This is a list of T cell receptor beta chains from one sample in a study of graft-versus-host responses after intestinal transplantation. Their target antigens are unknown. Generated by immunoSEQ multiplex PCR, the TCRdb table keeps only in-frame clones and is missing some. The repertoire has 25,000 to 35,000 clones, just under 85% of them found once; the top ten carry around 20%. The specimen comprised unstimulated CD8+ T cells sorted from spleen or lymph node cells, sampled before intestinal transplant. The receptors originated from a human donor who received an intestinal transplant. CDR3s include the opening cysteine and the closing phenylalanine or tryptophan. A D gene is named only where the DNA matches it firmly. For some rows the clone size is stated as once, few or many, or as a class when expanded; others skip it.

clone size | J gene | V gene | D gene | CDR3 DNA | CDR3 protein
. | TRBJ1-1 | TRBV4-1 | . | TGCGCCAGCAGCCAATATATGGGATGGGGCCGGATGAACACTGAAGCTTTCTTT | CASSQYMGWGRMNTEAFF
. | TRBJ2-1 | TRBV19 | . | TGTGCCAGTAGTTTCGACAGCTCCTACAATGAGCAGTTCTTC | CASSFDSSYNEQFF
. | TRBJ2-1 | TRBV6-5 | . | TGTGCCAGCAGTTACGGGGCAGGACCCCTCGGTGAGCAGTTCTTC | CASSYGAGPLGEQFF
few | TRBJ1-5 | TRBV4-2 | . | TGTGCCAGCAGCCAAGTGACAGGCCCCAATCAGCCCCAGCATTTT | CASSQVTGPNQPQHF
. | TRBJ2-1 | TRBV6-1 | TRBD2 | TGTGCCAGCAGTGAAGCCCCCCTAGCGGGGGGGGCCAGTGAGCAGTTCTTC | CASSEAPLAGGASEQFF
. | TRBJ2-1 | TRBV7-9 | . | TGTGCCAGCAGCCCCCCCGGCAATGAGCAGTTCTTC | CASSPPGNEQFF
. | TRBJ2-3 | TRBV30 | TRBD2 | TGTGCCTGGAGTGTACAGATTGGCGGGGGGCCTACAGATACGCAGTATTTT | CAWSVQIGGGPTDTQYF
few | TRBJ1-1 | TRBV5-1 | . | TGCGCCAGCAGTCTTATTCAGGGGAGCACTGAAGCTTTCTTT | CASSLIQGSTEAFF
once | TRBJ2-1 | TRBV6-5 | TRBD1 | TGTGCCAGCAGTTACTCGGACAGGGAGTTCTTC | CASSYSDREFF
. | TRBJ2-3 | TRBV28 | . | TGTGCCAGCAGTTTGGACGAGGAGGGGCGGTTTGATACGCAGTATTTT | CASSLDEEGRFDTQYF
. | TRBJ2-5 | TRBV5-4 | . | TGTGCCAGCAGCTTTGGGGGCTCATGGGAGACCCAGTACTTC | CASSFGGSWETQYF
. | TRBJ2-2 | TRBV14 | . | TGTGCCAGCAGCAGAGTCGCCGGGGAGCTGTTTTTT | CASSRVAGELFF
. | TRBJ2-7 | TRBV5-4 | TRBD1 | TGTGCCAGCAGCCCCGGGACAGGCACCTACGAGCAGTACTTC | CASSPGTGTYEQYF
. | TRBJ2-3 | TRBV6-5 | . | TGTGCCAGCAGTTTTTCGCGACTCACAGATACGCAGTATTTT | CASSFSRLTDTQYF
once | TRBJ2-1 | TRBV6-5 | TRBD1 | TGTGCCAGCAGTTACTCGGCGACAGGGTACGATGAGCAGTTCTTC | CASSYSATGYDEQFF
. | TRBJ2-3 | TRBV7-8 | . | TGTGCCAGCTGGGACTTAGAGGATACGCAGTATTTT | CASWDLEDTQYF
. | TRBJ2-1 | TRBV10-2 | . | TGCGCCAGCAGTGAGTCGGGGGGAGCGGAGTACAATGAGCAGTTCTTC | CASSESGGAEYNEQFF
. | TRBJ2-2 | TRBV9 | . | TGTGCCAGCAGCGGAGGCACCGGGGAGCTGTTTTTT | CASSGGTGELFF
few | TRBJ2-7 | TRBV5-5 | . | TGTGCCAGCAGCTTGGCGAGAGGTTACTCCTACGAGCAGTACTTC | CASSLARGYSYEQYF
. | TRBJ1-5 | TRBV2 | TRBD1 | TGTGCCAGCGAGGACAGGAACAATCAGCCCCAGCATTTT | CASEDRNNQPQHF
. | TRBJ2-1 | TRBV4-1 | . | TGCGCCAGCAGCCAAGGAGGGAACAATGAGCAGTTCTTC | CASSQGGNNEQFF
. | TRBJ2-7 | TRBV28 | TRBD1 | TGTGCCAGCAGTTCGGGACAGGCGGCCGAGCAGTACTTC | CASSSGQAAEQYF
few | TRBJ2-7 | TRBV5-1 | TRBD1 | TGCGCCAGCAGTTCGGGACAGGGGGGGTACGAGCAGTACTTC | CASSSGQGGYEQYF
. | TRBJ2-7 | TRBV29-1 | . | TGCAGCGTTGTGTTGGAGGGGCCCTCCTACGAGCAGTACTTC | CSVVLEGPSYEQYF
. | TRBJ1-1 | TRBV9 | TRBD1 | TGTGCCAGCAGCGTTGGACAGGGTCCGGGAGGTGAAGCTTTCTTT | CASSVGQGPGGEAFF
. | TRBJ2-7 | TRBV5-1 | TRBD2 | TGCGCCAGCAGCTTGGTCCCTCTAGCGGGAGGGCCTCTTTACTACGAGCAGTACTTC | CASSLVPLAGGPLYYEQYF
. | TRBJ2-7 | TRBV5-4 | . | TGTGCCAGCAGCGGCCGGGACACCTACGAGCAGTACTTC | CASSGRDTYEQYF
. | TRBJ1-1 | TRBV7-8 | TRBD1 | TGTGCCAGCAGCTTAGGGCAGGGGGCCGGAAACACTGAAGCTTTCTTT | CASSLGQGAGNTEAFF
. | TRBJ2-5 | TRBV7-6 | TRBD2 | TGTGCCAGCAGCTCACTAGCGGGCCAAGAGACCCAGTACTTC | CASSSLAGQETQYF
. | TRBJ2-1 | TRBV11-3 | . | TGTGCCAGCAGCTTATCTCCCAGGGATGAGCAGTTCTTC | CASSLSPRDEQFF
. | TRBJ2-1 | TRBV4-2 | . | TGTGCCAGCAGCCAAGACCCGCGGTCCTACAATGAGCAGTTCTTC | CASSQDPRSYNEQFF
once | TRBJ2-3 | TRBV18 | . | TGTGCCAGCTCACCTCAGCCAGGAGGTCCGCAGTATTTT | CASSPQPGGPQYF
. | TRBJ1-2 | TRBV27 | TRBD1 | TGTGCCAGCAGCCCAGCCACAGGGGATGGCTACACCTTC | CASSPATGDGYTF
. | TRBJ1-2 | TRBV5-1 | TRBD1 | TGCGCCAGCAGAGGGACAGTCGCCTATGGCTACACCTTC | CASRGTVAYGYTF
. | TRBJ2-7 | TRBV7-2 | . | TGTGCCAGCAGCTTCGGAGACGGCGACTACGAGCAGTACTTC | CASSFGDGDYEQYF
. | TRBJ2-3 | TRBV6-5 | TRBD2 | TGTGCCAGCAGTTATGGGGCGGGGGTCACAGATACGCAGTATTTT | CASSYGAGVTDTQYF
. | TRBJ2-7 | TRBV2 | . | TGTGCCAGCAGTGAAATCGGAGGCTCCTACGAGCAGTACTTC | CASSEIGGSYEQYF
. | TRBJ2-7 | TRBV27 | TRBD1 | TGTGCCAGCAGTTCGCGCAGGGGGTTGCACGAGCAGTACTTC | CASSSRRGLHEQYF
medium-sized | TRBJ2-7 | TRBV6-1 | . | TGTGCCAGCAGTGCGGACTTTGCCTACGAGCAGTACTTC | CASSADFAYEQYF
large | TRBJ1-2 | TRBV29-1 | . | TGCAGCGTTGAACTGCCAGGGGTGAATGGCTACACCTTC | CSVELPGVNGYTF
. | TRBJ1-1 | TRBV7-9 | TRBD1 | TGTGCCAGCAGTCCCGGGACAGTGATCATGAACACTGAAGCTTTCTTT | CASSPGTVIMNTEAFF